The rows below give T cell receptor beta chains drawn from one sample of a study of blood T cell repertoires in COVID-19. The assay was immunoSEQ multiplex PCR, and TCRdb's table has in-frame clones only and misses some. The sample carries about 200,000 clones, about nine tenths recorded once. The sample taken for sequencing was PBMCs or T cells enriched from blood (not recorded which). These receptors were obtained from a woman aged 25 to 39 who had recovered from COVID-19. Both conserved end residues are part of each CDR3. The D gene is left open where the match is weak. A clone size is listed for some rows: how often the clone was seen (once, few, many), or a class if it is expanded.

NA	TRBJ1-2	NA	TRBV19	CASSMGHPDYGYTF	TGTGCCAGTAGTATGGGACACCCTGACTATGGCTACACCTTC
TRBD1	TRBJ1-2	NA	TRBV5-1	CASNDRGRSYGYTF	TGCGCCAGCAATGACAGGGGGCGCAGCTATGGCTACACCTTC
TRBD2	TRBJ2-1	NA	TRBV6-6	CASRAGLAGNEQFF	TGTGCCAGCAGAGCAGGCCTAGCGGGTAATGAGCAGTTCTTC
NA	TRBJ2-5	NA	TRBV11-3	CASSLDSSETQYF	TGTGCCAGCAGCTTAGATAGCTCGGAGACCCAGTACTTC
TRBD1	TRBJ1-2	NA	TRBV18	CASSPPRDRRVYGYTF	TGTGCCAGCTCACCACCCAGGGACAGGCGCGTCTATGGCTACACCTTC
NA	TRBJ2-5	NA	TRBV6-5	CASSFYREQTQYF	TGTGCCAGCAGTTTCTACAGGGAGCAGACCCAGTACTTC
NA	TRBJ2-7	NA	TRBV4-3	CASSQEPAGEQYF	TGCGCCAGCAGCCAAGAGCCAGCGGGCGAGCAGTACTTC
TRBD2	TRBJ2-6	NA	TRBV7-3	CASSSQLAAGRPSFSGANVLTF	TGTGCCAGCAGCTCGCAACTAGCGGCCGGGAGACCGTCGTTCTCTGGGGCCAACGTCCTGACTTTC
NA	TRBJ1-2	NA	TRBV20-1	CSALGASGYTF	TGCAGTGCCCTGGGGGCTTCTGGCTACACCTTC
TRBD1	TRBJ1-2	NA	TRBV2	CASKGQLFYGYTF	TGTGCCAGCAAGGGACAGCTATTCTATGGCTACACCTTC
NA	TRBJ2-2	NA	TRBV7-2	CASSPRPGQDTGELFF	TGTGCCAGCAGCCCCCGTCCGGGACAAGACACCGGGGAGCTGTTTTTT
TRBD1	TRBJ1-1	NA	TRBV7-9	CASSRQGAATEAFF	TGTGCCAGCAGCCGACAGGGGGCTGCCACTGAAGCTTTCTTT
TRBD1	TRBJ1-5	NA	TRBV19	CASSSLDRGGNQPQHF	TGTGCCAGTAGTTCCCTGGACAGGGGTGGCAATCAGCCCCAGCATTTT
TRBD1	TRBJ1-2	NA	TRBV5-6	CASSPGQHYGYTF	TGTGCCAGCAGCCCGGGACAGCACTATGGCTACACCTTC
NA	TRBJ1-6	NA	TRBV24-1	CATSDLRRGDNSPLHF	TGTGCCACCAGTGATTTGCGTCGGGGTGACAATTCACCCCTCCACTTT
NA	TRBJ1-2	NA	TRBV14	CASSQDRGYGYTF	TGTGCCAGCAGCCAAGATCGGGGCTATGGCTACACCTTC
NA	TRBJ1-1	NA	TRBV7-9	CASSLSLEAFF	TGTGCCAGCAGCTTATCACTTGAAGCTTTCTTT
NA	TRBJ1-1	NA	TRBV19	CASSIVPGGEAFF	TGTGCCAGTAGTATAGTCCCGGGAGGTGAAGCTTTCTTT
NA	TRBJ1-6	NA	TRBV11-1	CASSRVRANSPLHF	TGTGCCAGCAGCCGGGTCAGGGCTAATTCACCCCTCCACTTT
NA	TRBJ1-1	NA	TRBV3-1/TRBV3-2	CASSQGHQAFF	TGTGCCAGCAGCCAAGGGCACCAAGCTTTCTTT
TRBD1	TRBJ2-7	NA	TRBV2	CASSAGDRGDEQYF	TGTGCCAGCAGTGCAGGGGACAGGGGTGACGAGCAGTACTTC
TRBD2	TRBJ2-1	NA	TRBV4-3	CASSQDWGRAVGNEQFF	TGCGCCAGCAGCCAAGACTGGGGGAGGGCCGTGGGGAATGAGCAGTTCTTC
TRBD1	TRBJ1-3	NA	TRBV30	CAWSLRDRDGNTIYF	TGTGCCTGGAGTCTCCGGGACAGGGACGGAAACACCATATATTTT
NA	TRBJ1-1	NA	TRBV12-3/TRBV12-4	CASSPGTTEAFF	TGTGCCAGCAGTCCAGGAACCACTGAAGCTTTCTTT
NA	TRBJ1-5	NA	TRBV11-3	CASTPRGRGGNQPQHF	TGTGCCAGCACCCCCCGGGGGCGGGGGGGCAATCAGCCCCAGCATTTT
TRBD1	TRBJ2-7	NA	TRBV6-6	CASSTRDRGREQYF	TGTGCCAGCAGTACCCGGGACAGGGGGCGAGAGCAGTACTTC
NA	TRBJ1-5	NA	TRBV5-6	CASSNGRVGQPQHF	TGTGCCAGCAGCAATGGGAGAGTGGGTCAGCCCCAGCATTTT
NA	TRBJ2-7	few	TRBV2	CASIQILNTYEQYF	TGTGCCAGCATTCAGATTTTGAACACCTACGAGCAGTACTTC
NA	TRBJ2-7	NA	TRBV11-3	CASSLEGGVSSYEQYF	TGTGCCAGCAGCTTAGAGGGCGGGGTAAGCTCCTACGAGCAGTACTTC
TRBD1	TRBJ1-5	NA	TRBV27	CASSPVRGPRNQPQHF	TGTGCCAGCAGTCCCGTCAGGGGGCCCCGCAATCAGCCCCAGCATTTT
NA	TRBJ2-7	NA	TRBV9	CASSVAETGGYEQYF	TGTGCCAGCAGCGTGGCTGAGACAGGAGGTTACGAGCAGTACTTC
TRBD2	TRBJ2-1	many	TRBV7-2	CASSRGGTSGSYNEQFF	TGTGCCAGCAGCAGAGGTGGGACTAGCGGGTCCTACAATGAGCAGTTCTTC
NA	TRBJ1-1	NA	TRBV11-3	CASSPRWARGAFF	TGTGCCAGCAGCCCCCGGTGGGCCCGAGGGGCTTTCTTT
TRBD1	TRBJ2-3	once	TRBV5-6	CASSSSGTGEDTQYF	TGTGCCAGCAGCTCGTCCGGGACAGGGGAGGATACGCAGTATTTT
NA	TRBJ2-5	NA	TRBV24-1	CATSDLEDSLTGTQYF	TGTGCCACCAGTGATTTAGAGGACAGCCTAACCGGGACCCAGTACTTC